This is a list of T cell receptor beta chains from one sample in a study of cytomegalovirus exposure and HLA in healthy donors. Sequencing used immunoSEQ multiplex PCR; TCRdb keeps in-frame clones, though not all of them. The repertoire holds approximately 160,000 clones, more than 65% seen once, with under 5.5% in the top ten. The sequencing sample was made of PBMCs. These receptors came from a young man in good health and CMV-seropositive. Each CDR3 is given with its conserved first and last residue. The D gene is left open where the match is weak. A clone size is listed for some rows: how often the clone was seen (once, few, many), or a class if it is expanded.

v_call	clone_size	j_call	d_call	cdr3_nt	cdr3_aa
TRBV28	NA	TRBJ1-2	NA	TGTGCCAGCAGTTTTTGGAGTGGAGTCGGTGGCTACACCTTC	CASSFWSGVGGYTF
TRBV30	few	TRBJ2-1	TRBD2	TGTGCTCAGGGACTAGCGGGAGGGGCCTACAATGAGCAGTTCTTC	CAQGLAGGAYNEQFF
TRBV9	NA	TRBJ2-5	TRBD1	TGTGCCAGCAGTCCAGGACAGGGGGCGGAGACCCAGTACTTC	CASSPGQGAETQYF
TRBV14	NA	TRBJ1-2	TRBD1	TGTGCCAGCAGCCCCGACTGGGACAGGGGCTACACCTTC	CASSPDWDRGYTF
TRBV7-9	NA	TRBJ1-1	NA	TGTGCCAGCAGTCTGGCGGGGCGCTACACTGAAGCTTTCTTT	CASSLAGRYTEAFF
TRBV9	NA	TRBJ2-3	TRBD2	TGTGCCAGCAGCGTAGTAGCGGGAGGATCCACAGATACGCAGTATTTT	CASSVVAGGSTDTQYF
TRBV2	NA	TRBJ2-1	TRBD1	TGTGCCAGCAGTGGGTCCTACAGGGGTACCACCTACAATGAGCAGTTCTTC	CASSGSYRGTTYNEQFF
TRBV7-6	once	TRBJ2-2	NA	TGTGCCAGCAGCGGACAGGGAGGGCGCACCGGGGAGCTGTTTTTT	CASSGQGGRTGELFF
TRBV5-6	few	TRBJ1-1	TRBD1	TGTGCCAGCAGCTTGCGGGACAGGAACACTGAAGCTTTCTTT	CASSLRDRNTEAFF
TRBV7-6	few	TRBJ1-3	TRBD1	TGTGCCAGCAGCTTAGCGGGGACAGGGGGGAGAGACACCATATATTTT	CASSLAGTGGRDTIYF
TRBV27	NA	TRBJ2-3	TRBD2	TGTGCCAGCACCTCTAGCGGGGGGAGGACAGATACGCAGTATTTT	CASTSSGGRTDTQYF
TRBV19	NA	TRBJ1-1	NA	TGTGCCAGTAGTATAGATCAGGGTGGGGACACTGAAGCTTTCTTT	CASSIDQGGDTEAFF
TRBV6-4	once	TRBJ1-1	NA	TGTGCCAGCAGTGAGGGGATAGGGGTTACTGAAGCTTTCTTT	CASSEGIGVTEAFF
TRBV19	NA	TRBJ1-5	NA	TGTGCCAGTAGTGTCACAGGGTCGGGCAATCAGCCCCAGCATTTT	CASSVTGSGNQPQHF
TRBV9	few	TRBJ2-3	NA	TGTGCCAGCAGCCTATACACAGATACGCAGTATTTT	CASSLYTDTQYF